This TCR beta chain comes out of a study of cytomegalovirus exposure and HLA in healthy donors. Healthy donors of bone marrow made up the group. Primers: 60 Vbeta forward and 13 Jbeta reverse. The data were produced by immunoSEQ multiplex PCR, yet TCRdb's version contains in-frame clones alone and is incomplete. The table lists more than 85,000 clones, under 90% of them singletons. CDR1 SGHRS and CDR2 YFSETQ come from the germline V gene. The CDR3 loop spans 13 amino acids. Trimming took off 4 bases at V and 5 bases at J, with 13 bases between the two ends. The clonotype originates from a woman aged 30 to 39 in good health and CMV-seronegative. J is TRBJ2-7 and V is TRBV5-1, with D tentatively TRBD2 (6 bases). The specimen sequenced was PBMCs. The chain's CDR3 is CASSKEGPHEQYF. The CDR3 nucleotides read TGCGCCAGCAGCAAGGAGGGCCCCCACGAGCAGTACTTC.